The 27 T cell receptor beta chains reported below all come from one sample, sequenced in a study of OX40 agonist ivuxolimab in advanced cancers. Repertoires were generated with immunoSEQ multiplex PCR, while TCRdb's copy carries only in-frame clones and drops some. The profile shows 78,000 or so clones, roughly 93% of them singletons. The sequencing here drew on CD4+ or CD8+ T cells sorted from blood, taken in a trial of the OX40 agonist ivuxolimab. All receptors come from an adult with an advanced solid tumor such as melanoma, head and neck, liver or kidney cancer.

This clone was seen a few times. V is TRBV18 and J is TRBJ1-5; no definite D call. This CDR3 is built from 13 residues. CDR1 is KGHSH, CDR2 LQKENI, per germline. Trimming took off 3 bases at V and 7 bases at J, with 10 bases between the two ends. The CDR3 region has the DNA TGTGCCAGCTCACCGTCGGTGAGGCAGCCCCAGCATTTT. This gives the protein CASSPSVRQPQHF.

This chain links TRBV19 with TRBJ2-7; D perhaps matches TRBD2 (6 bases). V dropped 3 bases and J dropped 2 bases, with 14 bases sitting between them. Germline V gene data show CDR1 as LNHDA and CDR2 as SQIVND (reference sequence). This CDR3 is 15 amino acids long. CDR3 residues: CASSMQEGPTYEQYF. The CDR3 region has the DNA TGTGCCAGTAGTATGCAGGAGGGGCCCACCTACGAGCAGTACTTC.

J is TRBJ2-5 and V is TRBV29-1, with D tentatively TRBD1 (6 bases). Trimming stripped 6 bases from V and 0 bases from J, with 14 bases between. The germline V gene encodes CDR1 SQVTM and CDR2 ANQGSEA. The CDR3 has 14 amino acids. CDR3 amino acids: CSVGRTGYQETQYF. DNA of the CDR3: TGCAGCGTCGGACGAACAGGGTACCAAGAGACCCAGTACTTC.

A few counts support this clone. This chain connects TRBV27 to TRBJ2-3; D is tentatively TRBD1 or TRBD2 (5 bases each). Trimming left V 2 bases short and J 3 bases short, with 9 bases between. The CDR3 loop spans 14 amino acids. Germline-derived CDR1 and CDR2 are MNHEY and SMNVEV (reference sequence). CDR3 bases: TGTGCCAGCAGTTTAAAGGGACCAACAGATACGCAGTATTTT. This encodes CASSLKGPTDTQYF.

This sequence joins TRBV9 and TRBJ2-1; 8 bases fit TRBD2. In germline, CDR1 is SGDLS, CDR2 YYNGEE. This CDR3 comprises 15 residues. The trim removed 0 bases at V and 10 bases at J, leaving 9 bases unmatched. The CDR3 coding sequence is TGTGCCAGCAGCGTAGCCGGGAGGGGGACGGGAGAGCAGTTCTTC. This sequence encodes CASSVAGRGTGEQFF. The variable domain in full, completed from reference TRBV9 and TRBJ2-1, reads DSGVTQTPKHLITATGQRVTLRCSPRSGDLSVYWYQQSLDQGLQFLIQYYNGEERAKGNILERFSAQQFPDLHSELNLSSLELGDSALYFCASSVAGRGTGEQFFGPGTRLTVL.

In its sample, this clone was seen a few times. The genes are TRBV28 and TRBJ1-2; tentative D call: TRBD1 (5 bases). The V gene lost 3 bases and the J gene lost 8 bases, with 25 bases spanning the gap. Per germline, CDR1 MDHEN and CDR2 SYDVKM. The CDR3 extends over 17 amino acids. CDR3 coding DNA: TGTGCCAGCAGTTTCCATGGGGCCCTTGGGACGGCTGTGGGCTACACCTTC. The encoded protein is CASSFHGALGTAVGYTF.

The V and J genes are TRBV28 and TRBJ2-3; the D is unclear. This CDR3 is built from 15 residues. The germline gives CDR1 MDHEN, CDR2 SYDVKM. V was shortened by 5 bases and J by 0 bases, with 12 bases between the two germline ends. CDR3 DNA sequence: TGTGCCAGCAGTCCCCCTAACAGAAGCACAGATACGCAGTATTTT. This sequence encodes CASSPPNRSTDTQYF. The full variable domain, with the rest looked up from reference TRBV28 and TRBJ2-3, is DVKVTQSSRYLVKRTGEKVFLECVQDMDHENMFWYRQDPGLGLRLIYFSYDVKMKEKGDIPEGYSVSREKKERFSLILESASTNQTSMYLCASSPPNRSTDTQYFGPGTRLTVL.

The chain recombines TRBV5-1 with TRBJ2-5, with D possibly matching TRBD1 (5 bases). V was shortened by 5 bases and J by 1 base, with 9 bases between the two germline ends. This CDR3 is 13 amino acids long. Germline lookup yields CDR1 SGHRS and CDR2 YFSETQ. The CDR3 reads CASSSQGQETQYF. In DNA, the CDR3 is TGCGCCAGCAGTTCCCAGGGCCAAGAGACCCAGTACTTC.

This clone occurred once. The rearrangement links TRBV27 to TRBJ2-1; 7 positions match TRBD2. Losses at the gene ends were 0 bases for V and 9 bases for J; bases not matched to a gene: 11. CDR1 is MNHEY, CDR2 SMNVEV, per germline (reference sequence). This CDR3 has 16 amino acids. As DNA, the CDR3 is TGTGCCAGCAGTTTATCACCGGGACTACTCCAGATTGAGCAGTTCTTC. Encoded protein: CASSLSPGLLQIEQFF.

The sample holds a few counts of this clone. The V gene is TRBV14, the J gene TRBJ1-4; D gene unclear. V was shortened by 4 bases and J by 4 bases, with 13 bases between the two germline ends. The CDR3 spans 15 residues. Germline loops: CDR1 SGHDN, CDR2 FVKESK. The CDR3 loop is CASSRETSYNEKLFF. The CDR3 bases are TGTGCCAGCAGCCGAGAGACATCCTATAATGAAAAACTGTTTTTT.

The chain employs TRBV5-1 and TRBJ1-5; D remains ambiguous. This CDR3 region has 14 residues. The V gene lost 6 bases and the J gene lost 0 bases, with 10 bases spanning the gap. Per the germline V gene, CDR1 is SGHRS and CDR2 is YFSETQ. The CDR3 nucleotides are TGCGCCAGCAAAGCGGATTATAGCAATCAGCCCCAGCATTTT. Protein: CASKADYSNQPQHF.

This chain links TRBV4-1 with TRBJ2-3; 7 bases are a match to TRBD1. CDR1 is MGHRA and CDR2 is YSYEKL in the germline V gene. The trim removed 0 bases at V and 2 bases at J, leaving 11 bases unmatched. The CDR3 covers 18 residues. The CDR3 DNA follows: TGCGCCAGCAGCCAAGATTCCCAGACAGGGCCCGCCACAGATACGCAGTATTTT. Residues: CASSQDSQTGPATDTQYF.

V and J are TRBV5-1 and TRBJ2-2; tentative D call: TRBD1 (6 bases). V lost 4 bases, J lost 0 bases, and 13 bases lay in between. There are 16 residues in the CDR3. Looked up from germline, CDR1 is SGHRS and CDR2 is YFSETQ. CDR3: CASSASDRTNTGELFF. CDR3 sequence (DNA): TGCGCCAGCAGCGCCTCGGACAGAACGAACACCGGGGAGCTGTTTTTT.

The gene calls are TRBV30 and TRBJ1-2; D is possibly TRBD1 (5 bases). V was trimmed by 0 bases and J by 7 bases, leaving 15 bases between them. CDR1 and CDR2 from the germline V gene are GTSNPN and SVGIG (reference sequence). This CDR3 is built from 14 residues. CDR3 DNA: TGTGCCTGGAGTGTGACAGACCGGGCTCTTGGCTACACCTTC. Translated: CAWSVTDRALGYTF.

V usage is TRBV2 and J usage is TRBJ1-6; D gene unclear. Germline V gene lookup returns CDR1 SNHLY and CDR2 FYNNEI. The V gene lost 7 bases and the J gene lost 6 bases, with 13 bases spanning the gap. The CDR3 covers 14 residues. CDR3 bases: TGTGCCAGCACTGGAACCGATGGTAATTCACCCCTCCACTTT. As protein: CASTGTDGNSPLHF. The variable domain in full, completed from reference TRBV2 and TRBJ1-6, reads EPEVTQTPSHQVTQMGQEVILRCVPISNHLYFYWYRQILGQKVEFLVSFYNNEISEKSEIFDDQFSVERPDGSNFTLKIRSTKLEDSAMYFCASTGTDGNSPLHFGNGTRLTVT.

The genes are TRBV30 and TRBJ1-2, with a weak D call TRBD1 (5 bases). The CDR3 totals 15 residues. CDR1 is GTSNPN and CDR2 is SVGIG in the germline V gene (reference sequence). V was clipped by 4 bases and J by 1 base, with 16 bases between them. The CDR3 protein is CAWTSGAKINYGYTF. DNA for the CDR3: TGTGCCTGGACGTCTGGGGCCAAGATTAACTATGGCTACACCTTC. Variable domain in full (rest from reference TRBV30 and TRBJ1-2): SQTIHQWPATLVQPVGSPLSLECTVEGTSNPNLYWYRQAAGRGLQLLFYSVGIGQISSEVPQNLSASRPQDRQFILSSKKLLLSDSGFYLCAWTSGAKINYGYTFGSGTRLTVV.

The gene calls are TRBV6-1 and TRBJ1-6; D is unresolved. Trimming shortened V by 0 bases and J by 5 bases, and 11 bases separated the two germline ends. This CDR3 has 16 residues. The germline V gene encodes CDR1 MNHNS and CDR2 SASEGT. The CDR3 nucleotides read TGTGCCAGCAGTGAAGCGTCCGGTTGGGATAATTCACCCCTCCACTTT. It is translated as CASSEASGWDNSPLHF.

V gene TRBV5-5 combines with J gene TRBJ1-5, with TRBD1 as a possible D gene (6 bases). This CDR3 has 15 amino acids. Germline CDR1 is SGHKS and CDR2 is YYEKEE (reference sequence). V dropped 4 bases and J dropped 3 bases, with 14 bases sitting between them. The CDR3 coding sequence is TGTGCCAGCAGCGGGCTCGGGGGCCTCAATCAGCCCCAGCATTTT. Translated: CASSGLGGLNQPQHF. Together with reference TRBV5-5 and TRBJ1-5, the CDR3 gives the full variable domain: DAGVTQSPTHLIKTRGQQVTLRCSPISGHKSVSWYQQVLGQGPQFIFQYYEKEERGRGNFPDRFSARQFPNYSSELNVNALLLGDSALYLCASSGLGGLNQPQHFGDGTRLSIL.

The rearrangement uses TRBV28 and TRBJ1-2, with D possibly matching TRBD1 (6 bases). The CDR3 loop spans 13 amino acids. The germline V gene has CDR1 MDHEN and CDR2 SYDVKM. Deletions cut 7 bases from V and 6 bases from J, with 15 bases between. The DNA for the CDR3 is TGTGCCAGCACCCAGGGGAGGGAGGATGGCTACACCTTC. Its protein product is CASTQGREDGYTF.

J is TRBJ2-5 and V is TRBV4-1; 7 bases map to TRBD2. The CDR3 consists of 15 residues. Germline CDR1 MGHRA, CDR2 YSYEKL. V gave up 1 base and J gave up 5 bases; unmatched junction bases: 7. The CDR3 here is CASSQVASGVETQYF. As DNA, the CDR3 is TGCGCCAGCAGCCAAGTGGCCAGCGGGGTTGAGACCCAGTACTTC.

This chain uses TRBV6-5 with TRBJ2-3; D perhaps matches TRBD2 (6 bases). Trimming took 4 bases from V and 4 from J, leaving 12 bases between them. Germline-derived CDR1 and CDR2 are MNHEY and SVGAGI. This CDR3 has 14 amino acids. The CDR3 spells CASSSTGAADTQYF. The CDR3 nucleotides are TGTGCCAGCAGTTCGACGGGAGCGGCAGATACGCAGTATTTT.

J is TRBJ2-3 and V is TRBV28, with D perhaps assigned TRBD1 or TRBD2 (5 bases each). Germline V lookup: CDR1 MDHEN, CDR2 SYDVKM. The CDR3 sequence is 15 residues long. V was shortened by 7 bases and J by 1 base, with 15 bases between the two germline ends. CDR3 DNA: TGTGCCAGCACCTCACGGGGCCGGGGCACAGATACGCAGTATTTT. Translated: CASTSRGRGTDTQYF.

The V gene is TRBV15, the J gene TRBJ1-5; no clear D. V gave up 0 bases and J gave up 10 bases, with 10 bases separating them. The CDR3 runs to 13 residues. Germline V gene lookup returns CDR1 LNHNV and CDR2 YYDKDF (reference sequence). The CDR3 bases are TGTGCCACCAGCAGAGATACCGGCAATCCCCAGCATTTT. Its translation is CATSRDTGNPQHF.

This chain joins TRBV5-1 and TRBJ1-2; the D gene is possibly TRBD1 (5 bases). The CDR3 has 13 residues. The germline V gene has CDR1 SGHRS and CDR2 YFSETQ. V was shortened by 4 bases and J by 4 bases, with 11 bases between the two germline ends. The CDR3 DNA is TGCGCCAGCAGCCCCGGGACGGCCTATGGCTACACCTTC. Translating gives CASSPGTAYGYTF.

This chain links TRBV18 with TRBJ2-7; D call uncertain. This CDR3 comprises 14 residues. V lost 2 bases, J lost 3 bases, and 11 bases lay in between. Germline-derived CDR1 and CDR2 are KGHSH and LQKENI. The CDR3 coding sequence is TGTGCCAGCTCACCAGGAGTAAAGCTCTACGAGCAGTACTTC. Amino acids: CASSPGVKLYEQYF.

CDR3 sequence reads: CASSLGFNYGYTF. The CDR3, as DNA: TGTGCCAGCAGCTTAGGGTTCAACTATGGCTACACCTTC. The rearrangement joins TRBV7-9 to TRBJ1-2; no clear D. CDR1 SEHNR and CDR2 FQNEAQ come from the germline V gene (reference sequence). V lost 1 base to trimming and J lost 2 bases, with 5 bases between them. The CDR3 contains 13 residues.

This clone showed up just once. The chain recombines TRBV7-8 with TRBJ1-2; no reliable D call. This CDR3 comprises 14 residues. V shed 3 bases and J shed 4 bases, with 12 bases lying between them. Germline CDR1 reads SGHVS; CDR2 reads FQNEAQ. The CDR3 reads CASSLNAQFYGYTF. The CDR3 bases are TGTGCCAGCAGCTTGAATGCACAGTTCTATGGCTACACCTTC.